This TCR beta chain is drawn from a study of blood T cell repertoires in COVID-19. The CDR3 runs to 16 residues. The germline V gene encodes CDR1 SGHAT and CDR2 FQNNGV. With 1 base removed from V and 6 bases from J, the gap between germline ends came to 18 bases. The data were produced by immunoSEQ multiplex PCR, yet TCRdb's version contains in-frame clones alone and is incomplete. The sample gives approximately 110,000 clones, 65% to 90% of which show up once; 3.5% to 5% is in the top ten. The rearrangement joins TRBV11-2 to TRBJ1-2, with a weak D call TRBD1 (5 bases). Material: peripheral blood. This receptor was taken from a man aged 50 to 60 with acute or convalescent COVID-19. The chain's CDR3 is CASSLGWGREEDGYTF. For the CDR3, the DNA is TGTGCCAGCAGCTTAGGTTGGGGCAGGGAGGAGGATGGCTACACCTTC.